The clone carrying this T cell receptor (beta chain) was seen a handful of times. Antigen specificity is unknown. This sample stems from a study of breast tumors, draining lymph nodes, adjacent tissues. Study outcomes and limitations: Tumor TCR diversity was below lymph nodes but above nontumor tissue. That most tumor T cells come from lymph nodes remained unproven.

TCRdb re-called the multiplex PCR reads through MiXCR, storing one row per CDR3 protein. The sample contains about 20,000 distinct CDR3 sequences, under 35% of which appear only once. The V and J ends lost 6 bases and 4 bases, in that order; junction bases with no gene match: 10. Germline CDR1 reads DFQATT; CDR2 reads SNEGSKA (reference sequence). The CDR3 has 14 amino acids. The chain is built from TRBV20-1 and TRBJ1-1; 8 bases align to TRBD1. The sequence was obtained from a female donor with breast cancer. Some clones in this sample may be carry-over from other donors' samples. Material: breast tumor tissue. CDR3 DNA: TGCAGTGCCCCGGGCGGGACAGGATCCACTGAAGCTTTCTTT. Translating it yields CSAPGGTGSTEAFF.